This T cell receptor (beta chain) was identified during a study of blood T cell repertoires in COVID-19. Background on the study: PBMCs, B-cell-depleted T cells, or T cells were the source of the cDNA or gDNA that made up the material.

This clone was picked up a small number of times. TCRdb keeps only in-frame clones here, not all; method: immunoSEQ multiplex PCR. Here the sample spans about 250,000 clones, 88% being singletons. Germline loops: CDR1 LNHDA, CDR2 SQIVND (reference sequence). J was trimmed by 11 bases and V by 3 bases; bases with no gene match: 6. The CDR3 extends over 14 amino acids. V gene TRBV19 combines with J gene TRBJ2-1, with 11 bases lining up with TRBD2. Sequencing was carried out using PBMCs or T cells enriched from blood (not recorded which). This TCR was recovered from a woman between 45 and 65 years old who had recovered from COVID-19. The CDR3 sequence is CASSIRTSGSQQFF. The CDR3 DNA is TGTGCCAGTAGTATTAGAACTAGCGGGAGTCAGCAGTTCTTC.